One sample yielded the 32 T cell receptor beta chains listed below, sequenced in a study of T cell clonality in common variable immunodeficiency. General study points: In common variable immunodeficiency, TCR beta chains reportedly carried fewer deletions and N-nucleotide insertions.

Assay: immunoSEQ multiplex PCR; the TCRdb copy retains only in-frame clones and omits some. The sample includes about 6,600 clones, none of them occurring once. The antigens for these receptors are not known. Sequenced: peripheral blood mononuclear cells. The source is a human donor with common variable immunodeficiency.

This clone was detected a few times. With the read ending 3 residues before the CDR3 end, the germline J gene is used to fill in that end. This chain links TRBV7-2 with TRBJ2-7, with D perhaps TRBD1 (6 bases). In germline, CDR1 is SGHTA, CDR2 FQGNSA. V lost 2 bases and J lost 2, with 10 bases in between. The CDR3 is 14 residues long. The chain's CDR3 is CASSLTGYPYEQYF. The CDR3 DNA, read in part, is TGTGCCAGCAGCTTAACAGGGTACCCCTACGAG.

As for this clone: The CDR3 is cut off 3 residues early in the read; its end comes from the germline J gene. This chain uses TRBV7-2 with TRBJ2-1; 7 positions agree with TRBD2. J was trimmed by 5 bases and V by 1 base; bases with no gene match: 5. CDR1 SGHTA and CDR2 FQGNSA come from the germline V gene. CDR3 length: 15 residues. CDR3 loop: CASSLVSGRDNEQFF. CDR3 DNA (partial): TGTGCCAGCAGCTTAGTTAGCGGGCGGGACAATGAG.

With regard to this clone: The CDR3 extends 3 residues past the end of the read, so its final part is completed from the germline J gene. The rearrangement joins TRBV7-2 to TRBJ2-5; 11 nucleotides line up with TRBD2. Germline V gives CDR1 SGHTA, CDR2 FQGNSA. V lost 10 bases to trimming and J lost 3 bases; unmatched junction nucleotides: 10. This CDR3 region has 15 residues. This CDR3 reads CATVIAGGPEETQYF. The CDR3 DNA, read in part, is TGTGCCACAGTAATAGCGGGAGGGCCAGAAGAGACC.

Concerning this clone itself: The read halts 3 residues ahead of the CDR3 end, with the missing end drawn from the germline J gene. This sequence joins TRBV19 and TRBJ2-7; tentatively, D is TRBD1 (6 bases). CDR1 and CDR2 from the germline V gene are LNHDA and SQIVND (reference sequence). Trimming took off 6 bases at V and 1 base at J, with 16 bases between the two ends. The CDR3 loop spans 15 amino acids. The CDR3 DNA, read in part, is TGTGCCAGTAGGTCACAGGGAAGAAAGTCCTACGAG. Translating it yields CASRSQGRKSYE. The CDR3 reads in full as CASRSQGRKSYEQYF. Full variable domain (missing parts from reference TRBV19 and TRBJ2-7): DGGITQSPKYLFRKEGQNVTLSCEQNLNHDAMYWYRQDPGQGLRLIYYSQIVNDFQKGDIAEGYSVSREKKESFPLTVTSAQKNPTAFYLCASRSQGRKSYEQYFGPGTRLTVT.

In the case of this clone: The read gets to within 3 residues of the CDR3 end, and the germline J gene fills in the rest. The chain joins TRBV7-2 to TRBJ2-3; TRBD2 aligns across 9 bases. The germline CDR1 and CDR2 sequences are SGHTA and FQGNSA. V lost 6 bases to trimming and J lost 6 bases; unmatched junction nucleotides: 7. The CDR3 is 14 residues long. The DNA read from the CDR3 is TGTGCCAGCAGGAAAGGGACTAGCAGGGATACG. This sequence encodes CASRKGTSRDT. The CDR3 as a whole reads CASRKGTSRDTQYF.

On this clone: The read ends 3 residues shy of where the CDR3 ends; the end is completed using the germline J gene. The chain is built from TRBV7-9 and TRBJ2-4, with 8 positions matching TRBD1. This CDR3 region has 14 residues. The germline V gene encodes CDR1 SEHNR and CDR2 FQNEAQ (reference sequence). V dropped 5 bases and J dropped 5; count of bases not matched to a gene: 5. This CDR3 is CASSRQGLENIQYF. The sequenced CDR3 bases are TGTGCCAGCAGCCGACAGGGGCTAGAAAACATT.

This clone was seen more than once but under ten times. Read data end 3 residues before the CDR3 end; the end is taken from the germline J gene. The chain recombines TRBV19 with TRBJ2-6; D not resolved. The CDR3 runs to 14 residues. The V gene lost 6 bases and the J gene lost 2 bases, with 8 bases spanning the gap. The germline V gene encodes CDR1 LNHDA and CDR2 SQIVND (reference sequence). This CDR3 reads CASSPGAGANVLTF. CDR3 bases read: TGTGCCAGTAGCCCAGGCGCTGGGGCCAACGTC.

Turning to this clone: The read stops 3 residues short of the end of the CDR3; the missing end is completed from the germline J gene. The chain is built from TRBV7-6 and TRBJ2-3, with 7 bases matching TRBD2. Looked up from germline, CDR1 is SGHVS and CDR2 is FNYEAQ. J lost 6 bases, V lost 5 bases, and 14 bases had no gene match. The CDR3 runs 16 residues. The sequenced CDR3 bases are TGTGCCAGCAGCCTTTCGGCTCGGGCGGGAGAGGATACG. As protein: CASSLSARAGEDT. In full, the CDR3 is CASSLSARAGEDTQYF.

This clone has only a few counts. Read data end 3 residues before the CDR3 end; the end is taken from the germline J gene. The chain carries TRBV5-4 and TRBJ2-7; D gene ambiguous. The CDR3 covers 12 residues. CDR1 is SGHNT and CDR2 is YYREEE in the germline V gene (reference sequence). The V gene lost 0 bases and the J gene lost 6 bases, with 7 bases spanning the gap. The sequenced CDR3 bases are TGTGCCAGCAGCTTGGTATCTCGCGAG. This gives the protein CASSLVSRE. The full CDR3 sequence reads CASSLVSREQYF. Filled out from reference TRBV5-4 and TRBJ2-7, the complete variable domain reads ETGVTQSPTHLIKTRGQQVTLRCSSQSGHNTVSWYQQALGQGPQFIFQYYREEENGRGNFPPRFSGLQFPNYSSELNVNALELDDSALYLCASSLVSREQYFGPGTRLTVT.

Notes on this clone: From the germline J gene comes the end of the CDR3, since the read stops 3 residues before it. The chain employs TRBV7-6 and TRBJ2-3, with TRBD2 identical over 8 bases. Unmatched junction bases numbered 9, after V lost 1 base and J lost 6 bases. The CDR3 is 16 residues long. Germline CDR1 SGHVS, CDR2 FNYEAQ. CDR3: CASSLGAGGPYDTQYF. The DNA read from the CDR3 is TGTGCCAGCAGCTTAGGGGCGGGAGGCCCATATGATACG.

The DNA read from the CDR3 is TGCGCCAGCAGTCAAAGGCTCAGGGATGAAAAA. It translates to CASSQRLRDEK. The full CDR3 reads CASSQRLRDEKLFF. V usage is TRBV23-1 and J usage is TRBJ1-4; D perhaps matches TRBD1 (5 bases). Sequencing ends 3 residues short of the CDR3 end; the germline J gene provides the rest. TRBV23-1 falls under the ORF class, with uncertain function. This CDR3 contains 14 residues. With 2 bases removed from V and 6 bases from J, the gap between germline ends came to 10 bases.

This clone was seen a few times. Coverage ceases 3 residues before the CDR3 finishes, and the germline J gene fills in the end. The gene calls are TRBV18 and TRBJ2-5; the D gene is possibly TRBD1 (6 bases). CDR1 is KGHSH and CDR2 is LQKENI in the germline V gene. V gave up 3 bases and J gave up 5 bases, with 22 bases separating them. The CDR3 covers 17 residues. The CDR3 sequence is CASSPFNELQGQETQYF. CDR3 DNA, as far as it was read: TGTGCCAGCTCACCCTTCAACGAGCTACAGGGCCAGGAGACC.

This clone appeared a few times. The sequence runs out 3 residues before the end of the CDR3; the remainder is reconstructed from the germline J gene. This rearrangement joins TRBV7-2 to TRBJ2-5, with D perhaps matching TRBD1 (5 bases). This CDR3 region has 12 residues. Germline V lookup: CDR1 SGHTA, CDR2 FQGNSA. V lost 5 bases and J lost 3, with 7 bases in between. CDR3 bases read: TGTGCCAGCAGCGACAGAAAAGAGACC. Protein product: CASSDRKET. The full-length CDR3 reads as CASSDRKETQYF. Variable domain in full (rest from reference TRBV7-2 and TRBJ2-5): GAGVSQSPSNKVTEKGKDVELRCDPISGHTALYWYRQSLGQGLEFLIYFQGNSAPDKSGLPSDRFSAERTGGSVSTLTIQRTQQEDSAVYLCASSDRKETQYFGPGTRLLVL.

Comments on this clone: The read gets to within 3 residues of the CDR3 end, and the germline J gene fills in the rest. The chain joins TRBV7-3 to TRBJ2-1; a possible D gene is TRBD2 (6 bases). This CDR3 has 11 residues. Germline V gene lookup returns CDR1 SGHTA and CDR2 FQGTGA. V lost 6 bases, J lost 8 bases, and 8 bases lay in between. The CDR3 region is CASRSSDEQFF. The part of the CDR3 DNA that was read is TGTGCCAGCAGGTCTAGCGATGAG.

The CDR3 bases that were read are TGTGCCAGCATGGATCGTGCGGGTCCCGGCAATGAG. Its protein is CASMDRAGPGNE. The whole CDR3 region reads CASMDRAGPGNEQFF. The chain has TRBV6-4 and TRBJ2-1; tentative D call: TRBD2 (5 bases). The read stops 3 residues short of the end of the CDR3; the missing end is completed from the germline J gene. V was shortened by 7 bases and J by 6 bases, with 19 bases between the two germline ends. CDR1 MRHNA and CDR2 SNTAGT come from the germline V gene. CDR3 size: 15 residues.

By frequency in the sample, this clone is medium-sized. The read ends 3 residues shy of where the CDR3 ends; the end is completed using the germline J gene. This chain uses TRBV29-1 with TRBJ1-2; 12 bases line up with TRBD1. The ends lost 5 bases at V and 4 bases at J; junction bases unmatched: 2. CDR1 and CDR2 (germline): SQVTM, ANQGSEA. This CDR3 has 13 residues. CDR3 DNA (partial): TGCAGCGTTACGGGACAGGGGGCCTATGGC. Protein: CSVTGQGAYG. From start to end, the CDR3 is CSVTGQGAYGYTF.

Remarks on this clone: The read terminates 3 residues before the CDR3 end, so the remaining end is supplied by the germline J gene. The sample holds other DNA sequences that translate to the same CDR3. The V call is TRBV19, the J call TRBJ2-1; 11 nucleotides match TRBD2. The V segment lost 3 bases and the J segment 6 bases; nucleotides outside the gene matches: 7. The length of the CDR3 is 16 residues. Germline assignment: CDR1 LNHDA and CDR2 SQIVND (reference sequence). CDR3 sequence: CASSILSGRETNEQFF. The CDR3 bases that were read are TGTGCCAGTAGTATCCTTAGCGGGAGGGAGACCAATGAG.

A remark on this clone: The read finishes 3 residues shy of the CDR3 end, and the germline J gene is used to complete it. This chain connects TRBV19 to TRBJ2-1; D is possibly TRBD1 (5 bases). Trimming pared 3 bases from V and 0 bases from J, leaving 9 bases between. The CDR3 is made up of 15 amino acids. CDR1 and CDR2 from the germline V gene are LNHDA and SQIVND (reference sequence). The sequenced CDR3 bases are TGTGCCAGTAGTATCGGGCAGGGCTCCTACAATGAG. The encoded protein is CASSIGQGSYNE. From start to end, the CDR3 is CASSIGQGSYNEQFF.

This clone was found a few times. The read ends 3 residues shy of where the CDR3 ends; the end is completed using the germline J gene. The gene calls are TRBV18 and TRBJ1-1; D is unresolved. CDR1 is KGHSH, CDR2 LQKENI, per germline. Trimming removed 6 bases at V and 6 bases at J, with 17 bases between. CDR3 size: 14 residues. CDR3 amino acids: CASSDLSLAAEAFF. The sequenced part of the CDR3 DNA is TGTGCCAGCTCTGATCTGAGTCTAGCAGCTGAA.

This clone was recorded a few times. Coverage ceases 3 residues before the CDR3 finishes, and the germline J gene fills in the end. This rearrangement joins TRBV7-9 to TRBJ2-5; tentative D call: TRBD2 (5 bases). The CDR3 is made up of 15 amino acids. Trimming removed 4 bases from V and 5 bases from J, with 17 bases in between. The germline CDR1 and CDR2 sequences are SEHNR and FQNEAQ (reference sequence). The CDR3 sequence is CASSSEDLVWETQYF. Partial CDR3 DNA: TGTGCCAGCAGCTCGGAGGACTTGGTATGGGAGACC.

This clone turned up a few times. Partial CDR3 DNA: TGTGCCAGCAGCTTAGCTAGCGGGAGCCCCTACGAG. It codes for CASSLASGSPYE. The full CDR3 reads CASSLASGSPYEQYF. The V call is TRBV7-2, the J call TRBJ2-7; 9 bases map to TRBD2. The CDR3 goes on 3 residues after the read ends, and that part is filled in from the germline J gene. Germline CDR1 and CDR2: SGHTA and FQGNSA. J was trimmed by 2 bases and V by 0 bases; bases with no gene match: 2. The CDR3 sequence is 15 residues long.

As to this clone: The CDR3 is cut off 3 residues early in the read; its end comes from the germline J gene. This sequence joins TRBV5-6 and TRBJ2-3, with 10 bases identical to TRBD2. The CDR3 spans 14 residues. Germline V gene sequence: CDR1 SGHDT, CDR2 YYEEEE. The J segment lost 3 bases and the V segment lost 2 bases, leaving 0 bases of the junction unmatched. CDR3 protein: CASSLAGGTDTQYF. The DNA read from the CDR3 is TGTGCCAGCAGCTTAGCGGGAGGGACAGATACG.

This clone has more than one count but fewer than ten. The read gets to within 3 residues of the CDR3 end, and the germline J gene fills in the rest. The chain employs TRBV19 and TRBJ2-7; 8 bases match TRBD2. J lost 2 bases, V lost 8 bases, and 8 bases had no gene match. CDR3 length: 14 amino acids. Germline V gene lookup returns CDR1 LNHDA and CDR2 SQIVND (reference sequence). The DNA read from the CDR3 is TGTGCCAGTTCCGTAACTAGCGGTCCCTACGAG. Amino acid sequence: CASSVTSGPYE. The full CDR3 protein reads CASSVTSGPYEQYF.

About this clone itself: The read terminates 3 residues ahead of where the CDR3 ends, so the germline J gene completes it. The chain recombines TRBV18 with TRBJ1-1; D call uncertain. Germline CDR1 reads KGHSH; CDR2 reads LQKENI. This CDR3 comprises 14 residues. Trimming shortened V by 3 bases and J by 4 bases, and 12 bases separated the two germline ends. Partial CDR3 DNA: TGTGCCAGCTCACCCATCGAGAGGGCCACTGAA. This codes for CASSPIERATE. The CDR3 in its entirety is CASSPIERATEAFF.

About this clone itself: The CDR3 is cut off 3 residues early in the read; its end comes from the germline J gene. The chain employs TRBV7-3 and TRBJ2-3; 7 bases match TRBD1. Looked up from germline, CDR1 is SGHTA and CDR2 is FQGTGA. This CDR3 has 14 amino acids. V lost 5 bases, J lost 1 base, and 3 bases stayed unmatched. CDR3 sequence: CASSRTGGTDTQYF. The CDR3 DNA, read in part, is TGTGCCAGCAGCCGTACAGGGGGCACAGATACG.

This clone was seen only a few times. The observed sequence ends 3 residues before the CDR3 terminus, with the missing tail filled in from the germline J gene. J is TRBJ2-1 and V is TRBV7-2; 12 positions agree with TRBD2. V shed 5 bases, J shed 7 bases, and the junction held 6 bases outside the gene matches. Germline V gene sequence: CDR1 SGHTA, CDR2 FQGNSA. The length of the CDR3 is 15 residues. CDR3 region: CASSRTSGRLNEQFF. The covered CDR3 bases are TGTGCCAGCAGCCGTACTAGCGGGAGGTTAAATGAG.

A few counts support this clone. Coverage ceases 3 residues before the CDR3 finishes, and the germline J gene fills in the end. The V gene is TRBV19, the J gene TRBJ2-7; 9 bases fit TRBD1. The CDR3 consists of 15 residues. J lost 2 bases, V lost 3 bases, and 5 bases had no gene match. CDR1 LNHDA and CDR2 SQIVND come from the germline V gene (reference sequence). The CDR3 is CASSIWTGDTYEQYF. The sequenced CDR3 bases are TGTGCCAGTAGTATCTGGACAGGGGACACCTACGAG.

This clone appeared a few times. The read halts 3 residues ahead of the CDR3 end, with the missing end drawn from the germline J gene. V usage is TRBV19 and J usage is TRBJ2-5, with 12 bases matching TRBD2. Germline V gives CDR1 LNHDA, CDR2 SQIVND (reference sequence). The CDR3 runs 18 residues. Germline trimming cut 5 bases from V and 4 bases from J; bases unmatched to any gene: 14. The CDR3 reads CASSFRLAGVYLGETQYF. Partial CDR3 DNA: TGTGCCAGTAGTTTCAGACTAGCGGGGGTTTACCTCGGAGAGACC.

Details on this clone: Sequencing ends 3 residues short of the CDR3 end; the germline J gene provides the rest. The chain couples TRBV7-9 to TRBJ2-7; 8 bases are a match to TRBD1. The CDR3 spans 15 residues. Germline CDR1 SEHNR, CDR2 FQNEAQ (reference sequence). J was trimmed by 4 bases and V by 5 bases; bases with no gene match: 10. CDR3 bases read: TGTGCCAGCAGCCCCAGGGGGCTGCCTCTTTACGAG. This sequence encodes CASSPRGLPLYE. The full CDR3 sequence reads CASSPRGLPLYEQYF. Combining the CDR3 with reference TRBV7-9 and TRBJ2-7 gives the whole variable domain DTGVSQNPRHKITKRGQNVTFRCDPISEHNRLYWYRQTLGQGPEFLTYFQNEAQLEKSRLLSDRFSAERPKGSFSTLEIQRTEQGDSAMYLCASSPRGLPLYEQYFGPGTRLTVT.

Judged by abundance, this clone is medium-sized (0.01 to 0.1%). The read ends 3 residues shy of where the CDR3 ends; the end is completed using the germline J gene. The chain couples TRBV2 to TRBJ1-2; 7 bases fit TRBD1. The germline CDR1 and CDR2 sequences are SNHLY and FYNNEI. The junction had 5 bases not matched to a gene; V was cut back by 7 bases and J by 3 bases. This CDR3 spans 13 amino acids. The CDR3 sequence: CASISGTDYGYTF. Partial CDR3 DNA: TGTGCCAGCATCTCCGGGACAGACTATGGC.

This clone was counted a few times. The read terminates 3 residues before the CDR3 end, so the remaining end is supplied by the germline J gene. The chain uses TRBV2 and TRBJ2-5; 10 bases are shared with TRBD2. The germline CDR1 and CDR2 sequences are SNHLY and FYNNEI. Trimming at V came to 5 bases and at J to 5 bases, leaving 14 bases not matched to a gene. This CDR3 comprises 17 residues. CDR3 DNA, as far as it was read: TGTGCCAGCAGTACCATGTTATCGACTAGCGGGCGGGAGACC. This encodes CASSTMLSTSGRET. The CDR3 reads in full as CASSTMLSTSGRETQYF.

This clone was found a few times. The read ends 3 residues shy of where the CDR3 ends; the end is completed using the germline J gene. The chain has TRBV19 and TRBJ2-3, with a tentative D call TRBD2 (5 bases). V lost 5 bases and J 0 bases, leaving 12 bases between the germline ends. Germline CDR1 and CDR2: LNHDA and SQIVND (reference sequence). The CDR3 extends over 15 amino acids. Here the CDR3 reads CASSLGLTSTDTQYF. CDR3 DNA (partial): TGTGCCAGTAGTCTCGGACTCACGAGCACAGATACG.